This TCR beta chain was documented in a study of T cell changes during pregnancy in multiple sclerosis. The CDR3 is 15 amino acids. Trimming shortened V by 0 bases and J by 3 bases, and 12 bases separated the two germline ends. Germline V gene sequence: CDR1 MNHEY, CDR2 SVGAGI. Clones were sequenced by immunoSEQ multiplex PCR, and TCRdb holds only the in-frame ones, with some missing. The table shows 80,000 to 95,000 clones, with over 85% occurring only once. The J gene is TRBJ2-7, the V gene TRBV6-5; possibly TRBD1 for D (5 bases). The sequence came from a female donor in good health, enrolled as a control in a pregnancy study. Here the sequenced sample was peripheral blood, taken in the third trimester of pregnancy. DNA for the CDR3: TGTGCCAGCAGTTACTCTGCAGGGTTTTACTACGAGCAGTACTTC. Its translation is CASSYSAGFYYEQYF.